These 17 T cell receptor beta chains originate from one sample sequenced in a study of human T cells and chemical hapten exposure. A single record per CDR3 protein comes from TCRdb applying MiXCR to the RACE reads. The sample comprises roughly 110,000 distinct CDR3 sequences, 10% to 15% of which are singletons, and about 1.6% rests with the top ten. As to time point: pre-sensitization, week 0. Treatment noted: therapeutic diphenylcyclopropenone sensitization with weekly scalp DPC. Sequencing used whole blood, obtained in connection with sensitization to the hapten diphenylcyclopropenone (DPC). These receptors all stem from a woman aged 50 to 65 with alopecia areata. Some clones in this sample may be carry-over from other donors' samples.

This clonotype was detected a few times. The CDR3 protein is CASSFPSGGPYEQYF. CDR3 DNA sequence: TGTGCCAGCAGTTTCCCTAGCGGGGGGCCCTACGAGCAGTACTTC. V and J are TRBV28 and TRBJ2-7, with 11 bases fitting TRBD2. CDR1 is MDHEN, CDR2 SYDVKM, per germline. The ends lost 3 bases at V and 2 bases at J; junction bases unmatched: 3. There are 15 residues in the CDR3.

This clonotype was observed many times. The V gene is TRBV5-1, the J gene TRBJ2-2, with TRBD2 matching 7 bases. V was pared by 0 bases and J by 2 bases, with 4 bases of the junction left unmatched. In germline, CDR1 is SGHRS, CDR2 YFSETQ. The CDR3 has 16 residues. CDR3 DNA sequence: TGCGCCAGCAGCTTGGAGGGAGGGATCAACACCGGGGAGCTGTTTTTT. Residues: CASSLEGGINTGELFF.

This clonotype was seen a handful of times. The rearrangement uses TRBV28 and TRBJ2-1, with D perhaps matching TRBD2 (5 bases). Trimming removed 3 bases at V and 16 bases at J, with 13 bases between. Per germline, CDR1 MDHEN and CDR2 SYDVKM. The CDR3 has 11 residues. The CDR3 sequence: CASSFPGYYFF. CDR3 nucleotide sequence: TGTGCCAGCAGTTTTCCGGGGTATTATTTCTTC. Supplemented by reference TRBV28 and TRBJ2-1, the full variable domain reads DVKVTQSSRYLVKRTGEKVFLECVQDMDHENMFWYRQDPGLGLRLIYFSYDVKMKEKGDIPEGYSVSREKKERFSLILESASTNQTSMYLCASSFPGYYFFGPGTRLTVL.

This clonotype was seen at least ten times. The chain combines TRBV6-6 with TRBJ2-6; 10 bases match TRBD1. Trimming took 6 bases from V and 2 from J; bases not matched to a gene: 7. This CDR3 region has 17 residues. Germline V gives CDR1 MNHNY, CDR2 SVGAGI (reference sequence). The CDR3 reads CASSPGTGDPGANVLTF. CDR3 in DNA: TGTGCCAGCAGCCCCGGGACAGGGGACCCTGGGGCCAACGTCCTGACTTTC.

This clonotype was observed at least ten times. This CDR3 is CASNHLSGPQETQYF. The CDR3 DNA follows: TGTGCCAGCAACCACCTCAGCGGGCCCCAAGAGACCCAGTACTTC. The chain combines TRBV11-2 with TRBJ2-5; weak D call: TRBD2 (6 bases). This CDR3 spans 15 amino acids. Deletions cut 7 bases from V and 1 base from J, with 16 bases between. The germline CDR1 and CDR2 sequences are SGHAT and FQNNGV.

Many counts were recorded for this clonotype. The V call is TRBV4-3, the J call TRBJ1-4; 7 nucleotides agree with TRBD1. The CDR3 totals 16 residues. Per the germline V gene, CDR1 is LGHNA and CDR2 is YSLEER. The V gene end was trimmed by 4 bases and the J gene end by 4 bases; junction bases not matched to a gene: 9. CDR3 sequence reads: CASSRNRGSSNEKLFF. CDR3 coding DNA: TGCGCCAGCAGCCGAAACAGGGGTTCAAGTAATGAAAAACTGTTTTTT.

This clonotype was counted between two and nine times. DNA for the CDR3: TGTGCCAGCAGTTATCAAGGGGGCACTGAAGCTTTCTTT. It yields the protein CASSYQGGTEAFF. This chain joins TRBV6-6 and TRBJ1-1; D possibly corresponds to TRBD1 (6 bases). This CDR3 contains 13 residues. V was shortened by 3 bases and J by 4 bases, with 9 bases between the two germline ends. The germline gives CDR1 MNHNY, CDR2 SVGAGI (reference sequence).

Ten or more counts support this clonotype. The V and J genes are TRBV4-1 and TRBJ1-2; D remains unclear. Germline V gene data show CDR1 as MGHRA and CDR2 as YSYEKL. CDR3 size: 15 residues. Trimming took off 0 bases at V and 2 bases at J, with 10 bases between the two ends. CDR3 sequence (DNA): TGCGCCAGCAGCCAAGATCCGGACGGCAACTATGGCTACACCTTC. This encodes CASSQDPDGNYGYTF.

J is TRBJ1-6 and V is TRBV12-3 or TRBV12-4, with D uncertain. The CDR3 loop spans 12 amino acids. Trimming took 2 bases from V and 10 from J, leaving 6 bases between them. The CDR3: CASSLKRSPLHF. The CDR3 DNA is TGTGCCAGCAGTTTAAAAAGATCACCCCTCCACTTT.

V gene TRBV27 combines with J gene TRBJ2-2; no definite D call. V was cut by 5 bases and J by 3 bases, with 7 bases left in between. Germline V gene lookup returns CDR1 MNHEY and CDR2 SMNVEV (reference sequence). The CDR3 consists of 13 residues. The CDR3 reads CASSTTDTGELFF. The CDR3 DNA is TGTGCCAGCAGTACTACCGACACCGGGGAGCTGTTTTTT.

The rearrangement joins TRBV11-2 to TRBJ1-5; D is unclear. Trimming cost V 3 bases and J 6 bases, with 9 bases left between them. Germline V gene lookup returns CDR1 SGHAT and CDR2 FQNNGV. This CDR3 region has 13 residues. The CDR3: CASSFTDSQPQHF. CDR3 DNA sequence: TGTGCCAGCAGCTTTACTGACTCTCAGCCCCAGCATTTT.

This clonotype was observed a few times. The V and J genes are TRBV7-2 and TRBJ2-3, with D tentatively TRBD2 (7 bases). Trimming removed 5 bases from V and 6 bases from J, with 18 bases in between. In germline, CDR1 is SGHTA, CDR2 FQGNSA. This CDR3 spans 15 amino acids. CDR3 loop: CASSPFRGASDTQYF. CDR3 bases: TGTGCCAGCAGCCCTTTCCGGGGGGCCTCGGATACGCAGTATTTT.

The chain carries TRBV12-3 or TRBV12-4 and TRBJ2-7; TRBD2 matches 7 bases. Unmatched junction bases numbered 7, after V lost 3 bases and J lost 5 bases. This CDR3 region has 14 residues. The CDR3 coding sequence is TGTGCCAGCAGTTTTAGGGAGGGTAGGAACGAGCAGTACTTC. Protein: CASSFREGRNEQYF.

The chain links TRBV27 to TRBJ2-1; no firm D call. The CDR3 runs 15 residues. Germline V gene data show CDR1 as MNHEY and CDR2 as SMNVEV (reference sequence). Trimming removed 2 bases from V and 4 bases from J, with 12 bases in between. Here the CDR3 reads CASSLKPTRYNEQFF. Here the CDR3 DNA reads TGTGCCAGCAGTTTAAAGCCGACCAGATACAATGAGCAGTTCTTC.

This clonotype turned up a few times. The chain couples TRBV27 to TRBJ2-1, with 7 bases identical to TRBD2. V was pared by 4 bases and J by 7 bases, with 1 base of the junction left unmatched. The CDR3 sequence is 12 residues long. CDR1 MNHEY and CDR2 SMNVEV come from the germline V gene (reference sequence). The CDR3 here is CASSWGGNEQFF. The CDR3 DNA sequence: TGTGCCAGCAGTTGGGGAGGGAATGAGCAGTTCTTC.

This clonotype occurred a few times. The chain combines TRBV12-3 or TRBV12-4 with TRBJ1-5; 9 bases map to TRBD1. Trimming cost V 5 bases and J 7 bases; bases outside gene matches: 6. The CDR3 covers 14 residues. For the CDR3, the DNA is TGTGCCAGCAGTATAACAGGGGGCGGACAGCCCCAGCATTTT. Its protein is CASSITGGGQPQHF.

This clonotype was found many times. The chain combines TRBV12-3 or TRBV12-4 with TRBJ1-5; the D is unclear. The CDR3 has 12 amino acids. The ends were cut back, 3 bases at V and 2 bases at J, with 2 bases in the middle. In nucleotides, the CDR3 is TGTGCCAGCAGTTTCGGCAATCAGCCCCAGCATTTT. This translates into CASSFGNQPQHF.